The 24 T cell receptor beta chains in this list originate from one sample, sequenced in a study of blood T cell repertoires in COVID-19. The data were produced by immunoSEQ multiplex PCR, yet TCRdb's version contains in-frame clones alone and is incomplete. This table holds 200,000 to 250,000 clones, 75% to 85% found once. Specimen: peripheral blood. These receptors came from a woman younger than 45 with COVID-19, enrolled during active disease.

This clone showed up just a few times. Other DNA sequences in the sample encode the same CDR3. This chain joins TRBV7-9 and TRBJ1-4, with D tentatively TRBD1 (6 bases). The CDR3 covers 14 residues. In germline, CDR1 is SEHNR, CDR2 FQNEAQ (reference sequence). V lost 4 bases to trimming and J lost 5 bases, with 11 bases between them. Here the CDR3 reads CASSSQGLNEKLFF. The DNA for the CDR3 is TGTGCCAGCAGCTCACAGGGATTAAATGAAAAACTGTTTTTT.

This clone was picked up a small number of times. V gene TRBV7-9 combines with J gene TRBJ2-7, with 7 bases that match TRBD2. The ends lost 1 base at V and 5 bases at J; junction bases unmatched: 8. CDR3 length: 15 amino acids. Germline assignment: CDR1 SEHNR and CDR2 FQNEAQ (reference sequence). CDR3 coding DNA: TGTGCCAGCAGCTTAGGTGGGAGGGTAACCGACGAGCAGTACTTC. It yields the protein CASSLGGRVTDEQYF.

The rearrangement uses TRBV12-5 and TRBJ1-1; D may be TRBD1 (6 bases). Trimming removed 1 base from V and 1 base from J, with 10 bases in between. The germline V gene has CDR1 LGHNT and CDR2 FRNRAP. The CDR3 has 15 residues. CDR3 sequence (DNA): TGTGCTAGTGGTTTGGGGGACACAGGGAACACTGAAGCTTTCTTT. It translates to CASGLGDTGNTEAFF.

V gene TRBV4-3 combines with J gene TRBJ2-1; 10 bases are a match to TRBD2. Trimming cost V 0 bases and J 6 bases; bases outside gene matches: 8. CDR3 size: 17 residues. Looked up from germline, CDR1 is LGHNA and CDR2 is YSLEER. CDR3 sequence reads: CASSQDWASGRINEQFF. Here the CDR3 DNA reads TGCGCCAGCAGCCAAGATTGGGCTAGCGGGAGAATCAATGAGCAGTTCTTC.

The chain carries TRBV2 and TRBJ1-4, with D hard to call. The CDR3 covers 14 residues. V was shortened by 8 bases and J by 2 bases, with 12 bases between the two germline ends. Germline CDR1 is SNHLY and CDR2 is FYNNEI. CDR3 residues: CASGGLGTNEKLFF. In DNA form, the CDR3 reads TGTGCCAGCGGAGGATTGGGGACTAATGAAAAACTGTTTTTT.

This clone was seen just once. The rearrangement joins TRBV7-9 to TRBJ2-2, with unresolved D. CDR1 is SEHNR, CDR2 FQNEAQ, per germline (reference sequence). Between the trimmed V and J ends, which lost 2 bases and 0 bases, there was a span of 10 bases. The CDR3 covers 16 residues. Here the CDR3 DNA reads TGTGCCAGCAGCTTACTAGGCACATCGAACACCGGGGAGCTGTTTTTT. Translating it yields CASSLLGTSNTGELFF. Full variable domain (missing parts from reference TRBV7-9 and TRBJ2-2): DTGVSQNPRHKITKRGQNVTFRCDPISEHNRLYWYRQTLGQGPEFLTYFQNEAQLEKSRLLSDRFSAERPKGSFSTLEIQRTEQGDSAMYLCASSLLGTSNTGELFFGEGSRLTVL.

The V and J genes are TRBV5-1 and TRBJ2-1, with a possible D match to TRBD2 (6 bases). The CDR3 spans 14 residues. The V gene's germline CDR1 is SGHRS and CDR2 YFSETQ. V was clipped by 5 bases and J by 6 bases, with 15 bases between them. The CDR3 DNA follows: TGCGCCAGCAGTTTAACCGGGACTCTCAATGAGCAGTTCTTC. Protein product: CASSLTGTLNEQFF.

The chain employs TRBV18 and TRBJ2-2, with D possibly matching TRBD1 (6 bases). The CDR3 runs to 15 residues. Germline CDR1 reads KGHSH; CDR2 reads LQKENI. The V gene lost 1 base and the J gene lost 5 bases, with 11 bases spanning the gap. CDR3 DNA: TGTGCCAGCTCACCACTACAGGGCCTTACCGGGGAGCTGTTTTTT. Translation gives CASSPLQGLTGELFF.

The rearrangement joins TRBV7-3 to TRBJ2-7, with TRBD2 identical over 8 bases. The germline V gene encodes CDR1 SGHTA and CDR2 FQGTGA. The CDR3 sequence is 14 residues long. V lost 4 bases, J lost 2 bases, and 4 bases stayed unmatched. The CDR3 is CASSSGTRTYEQYF. Written as DNA, the CDR3 is TGTGCCAGCAGCTCCGGGACTAGGACCTACGAGCAGTACTTC.

On this clone: The junction differs from germline at one of its ends, possibly a read error. This chain joins TRBV27 and TRBJ2-7; possible D gene TRBD1, 6 bases. CDR3 length equals 13 residues. The germline gives CDR1 MNHEY, CDR2 SMNVEV (reference sequence). In DNA form, the CDR3 reads TGTGCCAGCAGTCCCACAGGGTCCTACGGGCAGTACTTC. Its translation: CASSPTGSYGQYF.

This clone was found once. The chain is built from TRBV9 and TRBJ1-6; TRBD1 is a possible D gene (6 bases). The V and J ends lost 0 bases and 9 bases respectively, with 13 bases between them. Germline CDR1 SGDLS, CDR2 YYNGEE. CDR3 length: 15 amino acids. CDR3 sequence reads: CASSVGGGLGSPLHF. The CDR3, as DNA: TGTGCCAGCAGCGTAGGGGGGGGCTTGGGTTCACCCCTCCACTTT.

The chain employs TRBV29-1 and TRBJ1-6; 7 bases fit TRBD1. The CDR3 has 13 amino acids. V trimming: 5 bases; J trimming: 9 bases; junction bases outside the gene matches: 7. In germline, CDR1 is SQVTM, CDR2 ANQGSEA. The CDR3 is CSVLDREGSPLHF. CDR3 nucleotides: TGCAGCGTTCTAGACAGGGAAGGTTCACCCCTCCACTTT.

The DNA of the CDR3 is TGTGCCAGCAGCTTGGCGGGACAGCCGACCTACGAGCAGTACTTC. This encodes CASSLAGQPTYEQYF. The chain is built from TRBV5-5 and TRBJ2-7, with 7 nucleotides matching TRBD1. The CDR3 consists of 15 residues. Germline loops: CDR1 SGHKS, CDR2 YYEKEE (reference sequence). V lost 0 bases and J lost 2; bases outside the gene matches: 5.

The gene calls are TRBV27 and TRBJ2-1; 14 nucleotides agree with TRBD2. The V and J ends lost 6 bases and 7 bases, in that order; junction bases with no gene match: 11. CDR3 length: 17 amino acids. CDR1 MNHEY and CDR2 SMNVEV come from the germline V gene (reference sequence). This CDR3 is CASRYGTSGRFPNEQFF. CDR3 DNA sequence: TGTGCCAGCAGATACGGGACTAGCGGGAGATTCCCGAATGAGCAGTTCTTC.

The rearrangement links TRBV3-1 (or the pseudogene TRBV3-2) to TRBJ1-6; TRBD1 is a possible D gene (6 bases). This CDR3 is built from 14 residues. V was trimmed by 1 base and J by 7 bases, leaving 8 bases between them. CDR1 LGHDT and CDR2 YNNKEL come from the germline V gene (reference sequence). DNA of the CDR3: TGTGCCAGCAGCCAAGGGACAGACAATTCACCCCTCCACTTT. This gives the protein CASSQGTDNSPLHF.

This clone was detected once. The chain recombines TRBV29-1 with TRBJ1-2; 7 bases line up with TRBD1. After removal of 4 bases from V and 4 bases from J, the junction contained 3 bases not matched to a gene. Germline loops: CDR1 SQVTM, CDR2 ANQGSEA. The CDR3 covers 12 residues. CDR3 sequence: CSVVAGGYGYTF. Written as DNA, the CDR3 is TGCAGCGTTGTGGCAGGGGGCTATGGCTACACCTTC.

This clone was detected many times. The chain links TRBV7-3 to TRBJ1-6, with TRBD1 identical over 9 bases. After removal of 1 base from V and 10 bases from J, the junction contained 5 bases not matched to a gene. Germline CDR1 is SGHTA and CDR2 is FQGTGA. The CDR3 loop spans 15 amino acids. The DNA for the CDR3 is TGTGCCAGCAGCTTAAGGGGGACAGGGATATCACCCCTCCACTTT. Amino acid sequence: CASSLRGTGISPLHF.

This clone was found once. The sample has other DNA sequences that encode this CDR3 too. The V and J genes are TRBV6-1 and TRBJ1-2, with D perhaps TRBD1 (6 bases). CDR3 length: 15 amino acids. Germline V gene sequence: CDR1 MNHNS, CDR2 SASEGT. The V end lost 0 bases, the J end lost 8 bases, and 16 bases lay between the germline ends. The DNA for the CDR3 is TGTGCCAGCAGTGAAGCGGTACGGGGGGCGGGGGGCTACACCTTC. This codes for CASSEAVRGAGGYTF.

This clone was recorded many times. The CDR3 protein is CASSSPSGARGYTF. CDR3 nucleotides: TGTGCCAGCAGCTCACCGTCTGGTGCCCGGGGCTACACCTTC. The chain has TRBV3-1 (or the pseudogene TRBV3-2) and TRBJ1-2, with D unresolved. The length of the CDR3 is 14 residues. The V end was cut by 5 bases, the J end by 8 bases, with 18 bases between. The germline CDR1 and CDR2 sequences are LGHDT and YNNKEL (reference sequence).

This clone was seen only once. The chain combines TRBV5-4 with TRBJ1-4; a weak D match, TRBD1 (5 bases). V was shortened by 3 bases and J by 5 bases, with 11 bases between the two germline ends. The CDR3 consists of 14 residues. The V gene's germline CDR1 is SGHNT and CDR2 YYREEE (reference sequence). CDR3 DNA sequence: TGTGCCAGCAGCTACCGACAGTACAATGAAAAACTGTTTTTT. Its translation is CASSYRQYNEKLFF.

The chain links TRBV25-1 to TRBJ2-2; 7 bases line up with TRBD2. There are 16 residues in the CDR3. V dropped 4 bases and J dropped 2; count of bases not matched to a gene: 7. In germline, CDR1 is MGHDK, CDR2 SYGVNS. The CDR3 spells CASSVRAGINTGELFF. In DNA form, the CDR3 reads TGTGCCAGCAGTGTCAGAGCGGGAATTAACACCGGGGAGCTGTTTTTT.

This clone appeared once. Here the CDR3 reads CASSRRAGRGSNEKLFF. CDR3 in DNA: TGTGCCAGCAGCCGCCGGGCAGGAAGAGGGTCTAATGAAAAACTGTTTTTT. The V call is TRBV5-6, the J call TRBJ1-4; D remains ambiguous. Germline V lookup: CDR1 SGHDT, CDR2 YYEEEE. Trimming shortened V by 4 bases and J by 3 bases, and 19 bases separated the two germline ends. This CDR3 has 17 residues.

This clone was found once. The sample contains more than one DNA sequence encoding this CDR3. The chain has TRBV9 and TRBJ1-6; 8 nucleotides line up with TRBD1. The CDR3 length is 14 residues. Germline loops: CDR1 SGDLS, CDR2 YYNGEE. J gave up 8 bases and V 3 bases, and 4 bases lay outside the gene matches. The CDR3 spells CASSGGQGDSPLHF. The CDR3 region has the DNA TGTGCCAGCAGCGGAGGACAGGGAGATTCACCCCTCCACTTT.

The chain joins TRBV2 to TRBJ1-1; maybe TRBD1 (6 bases). This CDR3 has 16 amino acids. The V end lost 5 bases, the J end lost 6 bases, and 22 bases lay between the germline ends. Germline V gene lookup returns CDR1 SNHLY and CDR2 FYNNEI. The CDR3 sequence is CASSFGDNVRGAEAFF. CDR3 DNA: TGTGCCAGCAGTTTTGGGGACAACGTCCGGGGTGCTGAAGCTTTCTTT.